The rows below give T cell receptor beta chains drawn from one sample of a study of monozygotic twins with inflammatory bowel disease. Using the 5' RACE reads, TCRdb records one entry per CDR3 protein without DNA. The listing records around 400,000 distinct CDR3 sequences. The sample taken for sequencing was blood. These receptors were collected from a human donor with ulcerative colitis or Crohn's disease, or a healthy co-twin of an affected twin (not recorded which). CDR3s include the opening cysteine and the closing phenylalanine or tryptophan. Each record gives: J gene, V gene, CDR3 protein.

J gene: TRBJ2-1; V gene: TRBV14; CDR3 protein: CASSQVPSGRADEQFF
J gene: TRBJ2-5; V gene: TRBV7-9; CDR3 protein: CASSLAGRQETQYF
J gene: TRBJ2-1; V gene: TRBV29-1; CDR3 protein: CSLLSYNEQFF
J gene: TRBJ2-1; V gene: TRBV20-1; CDR3 protein: CSARETLGGFGFNEQFF
J gene: TRBJ2-1; V gene: TRBV6-2/TRBV6-3; CDR3 protein: CASSPSGTSGYNEQFF
J gene: TRBJ2-2; V gene: TRBV5-1; CDR3 protein: CASSQRTAANTGELFF
J gene: TRBJ1-1; V gene: TRBV14; CDR3 protein: CASSPLEVNSEAFF
J gene: TRBJ1-1; V gene: TRBV5-6; CDR3 protein: CASSLAQDRYTEAFF
J gene: TRBJ2-2; V gene: TRBV2; CDR3 protein: CACGEVFGGELFF
J gene: TRBJ1-1; V gene: TRBV27; CDR3 protein: CASSQRGTTEAFF
J gene: TRBJ2-7; V gene: TRBV6-5; CDR3 protein: CASSYGLVDEQYF
J gene: TRBJ1-2; V gene: TRBV2; CDR3 protein: CASSAGGARGYTF
J gene: TRBJ2-1; V gene: TRBV6-1; CDR3 protein: CASILAPGQHEQFF
J gene: TRBJ1-1; V gene: TRBV10-3; CDR3 protein: CAISRTEQAEAFF
J gene: TRBJ2-1; V gene: TRBV15; CDR3 protein: CATSRGTSGSSYNEQFF
J gene: TRBJ1-1; V gene: TRBV29-1; CDR3 protein: CSASLIDASDTEAFF
J gene: TRBJ2-3; V gene: TRBV12-3/TRBV12-4; CDR3 protein: CASSPFRRTDTQYF
J gene: TRBJ1-5; V gene: TRBV5-1; CDR3 protein: CASSLDGRNNQPQHF
J gene: TRBJ2-5; V gene: TRBV5-4; CDR3 protein: CASWHQETQYF
J gene: TRBJ2-7; V gene: TRBV4-3; CDR3 protein: CASSAGTDGYEQYF
J gene: TRBJ1-4; V gene: TRBV7-9; CDR3 protein: CASSPGVVENEKLFF
J gene: TRBJ2-5; V gene: TRBV29-1; CDR3 protein: CSVGQVETQYF